The T cell receptor (beta chain) described here comes from a study of blood T cell repertoires in COVID-19. The data were produced by immunoSEQ multiplex PCR, yet TCRdb's version contains in-frame clones alone and is incomplete. The data contain 200,000 or so clones, 80% to 90% of them singletons. Cohort 3 recovery required two negative PCRs, clearance, or symptom resolution. The sequencing input was PBMCs or T cells enriched from blood (not recorded which). This receptor was taken from a woman in her late teens or twenties who had recovered from COVID-19.

CDR3 nucleotides: TGTGCCAGCTCACCGCCTGCGAGCTCTGGAAACACCATATATTTT. This gives the protein CASSPPASSGNTIYF. This chain connects TRBV18 to TRBJ1-3; D unresolved. Trimming stripped 3 bases from V and 0 bases from J, with 9 bases between. This CDR3 region has 15 residues. The germline CDR1 and CDR2 sequences are KGHSH and LQKENI.